This T cell receptor (beta chain) is from a study of blood T cell repertoires in COVID-19. Background on the study: Spain, Italy and the United States supplied samples that represented acute and convalescent COVID-19.

This CDR3 region has 13 residues. In germline, CDR1 is GTSNPN, CDR2 SVGIG (reference sequence). The V gene lost 5 bases and the J gene lost 0 bases, with 10 bases spanning the gap. This clone occurred once. Those enrolled in Seattle joined during active infection and were followed longitudinally afterward. As originally analysed: The assay estimated nucleated cells by amplifying reference gene primers. Only in-frame clones appear in the TCRdb table, and some are missing; sequencing was by immunoSEQ multiplex PCR. V, J and clone size reflect that table, while D and trimming were determined from the DNA. The table lists 150,000 to 200,000 clones, about four fifths of them singletons.

The specimen was peripheral blood. The chain uses TRBV30 and TRBJ1-1, with D uncertain. This clonotype was sampled from a woman in her fifties or sixties with COVID-19, enrolled during active disease. CDR3: CAWGWAVNTEAFF. CDR3 nucleotides: TGTGCCTGGGGGTGGGCAGTGAACACTGAAGCTTTCTTT. Complete variable domain (other parts from reference TRBV30 and TRBJ1-1): SQTIHQWPATLVQPVGSPLSLECTVEGTSNPNLYWYRQAAGRGLQLLFYSVGIGQISSEVPQNLSASRPQDRQFILSSKKLLLSDSGFYLCAWGWAVNTEAFFGQGTRLTVV.